These 25 T cell receptor beta chains were sequenced from one sample in a study of blood T cell repertoires in COVID-19. Sequencing used immunoSEQ multiplex PCR; TCRdb keeps in-frame clones, though not all of them. The repertoire has about 120,000 clones, less than 90% of them found once; the top ten carry under 5%. Sequencing was carried out using PBMCs or T cells enriched from blood (not recorded which). All receptors come from a woman aged 30 to 39 who had recovered from COVID-19.

The chain carries TRBV28 and TRBJ1-2, with TRBD1 as a possible D gene (5 bases). The CDR3 extends over 14 amino acids. V shed 6 bases and J shed 4 bases, with 15 bases lying between them. Germline-derived CDR1 and CDR2 are MDHEN and SYDVKM. CDR3 sequence: CASSPAGDAYGYTF. CDR3 sequence (DNA): TGTGCCAGCAGCCCCGCGGGGGATGCCTATGGCTACACCTTC.

The chain is built from TRBV6-1 and TRBJ2-1; 10 bases are a match to TRBD2. The CDR3 has 15 residues. Germline V CDR1 and CDR2: MNHNS, SASEGT. V shed 2 bases and J 6 bases; nucleotides not matched to a gene: 4. The CDR3 is CASSEWLAGVNEQFF. CDR3 nucleotides: TGTGCCAGCAGTGAATGGCTAGCGGGAGTCAATGAGCAGTTCTTC.

The J gene is TRBJ2-3, the V gene TRBV19; 7 bases line up with TRBD2. Germline CDR1 is LNHDA and CDR2 is SQIVND (reference sequence). CDR3 length: 15 amino acids. Trimming took 4 bases from V and 1 from J; bases not matched to a gene: 5. This CDR3 is CASSRKRGRTDTQYF. In DNA, the CDR3 is TGTGCCAGTAGTAGAAAGCGGGGACGCACAGATACGCAGTATTTT.

The chain joins TRBV28 to TRBJ2-1; 16 nucleotides match TRBD2. CDR1 MDHEN and CDR2 SYDVKM come from the germline V gene. V shed 4 bases, J shed 8 bases, and the junction held 8 bases outside the gene matches. This CDR3 is 17 amino acids long. The DNA of the CDR3 is TGTGCCAGCAGTTCGGGGACTAGCGGGAGGGCCGGGTATGAGCAGTTCTTC. Protein product: CASSSGTSGRAGYEQFF.

The J gene is TRBJ1-1, the V gene TRBV9; no firm D call. Trimming took off 2 bases at V and 0 bases at J, with 5 bases between the two ends. This CDR3 contains 13 residues. Per germline, CDR1 SGDLS and CDR2 YYNGEE. The CDR3 region has the DNA TGTGCCAGCAGCGTCTTTCTGAACACTGAAGCTTTCTTT. Residues: CASSVFLNTEAFF. Full variable domain (missing parts from reference TRBV9 and TRBJ1-1): DSGVTQTPKHLITATGQRVTLRCSPRSGDLSVYWYQQSLDQGLQFLIQYYNGEERAKGNILERFSAQQFPDLHSELNLSSLELGDSALYFCASSVFLNTEAFFGQGTRLTVV.

The genes are TRBV30 and TRBJ1-6, with 7 bases aligning to TRBD1. Trimming cost V 6 bases and J 6 bases; bases outside gene matches: 5. Germline CDR1 GTSNPN, CDR2 SVGIG (reference sequence). This CDR3 has 13 amino acids. CDR3 coding DNA: TGTGCCTGCCGAGGACAGGTTAATTCACCCCTCCACTTT. It codes for CACRGQVNSPLHF. The full variable domain, in which reference TRBV30 and TRBJ1-6 provide the parts outside the CDR3, is SQTIHQWPATLVQPVGSPLSLECTVEGTSNPNLYWYRQAAGRGLQLLFYSVGIGQISSEVPQNLSASRPQDRQFILSSKKLLLSDSGFYLCACRGQVNSPLHFGNGTRLTVT.

This clone was found once. The V and J genes are TRBV5-6 and TRBJ1-2; D unclear. The CDR3 is made up of 13 amino acids. The germline CDR1 and CDR2 sequences are SGHDT and YYEEEE. Trimming stripped 1 base from V and 0 bases from J, with 4 bases between. CDR3 in amino acids: CASSLIANYGYTF. CDR3 DNA: TGTGCCAGCAGCTTGATAGCTAACTATGGCTACACCTTC.

The chain combines TRBV11-2 with TRBJ2-7; 12 positions match TRBD2. The germline gives CDR1 SGHAT, CDR2 FQNNGV. CDR3 length equals 15 residues. The junction had 5 bases not matched to a gene; V was cut back by 5 bases and J by 3 bases. The DNA of the CDR3 is TGTGCCAGCAGCCGACTAGCGGGAGACCACTACGAGCAGTACTTC. Translation gives CASSRLAGDHYEQYF.

The CDR3 spells CASSLLGTSGPSSEQFF. The DNA for the CDR3 is TGTGCCAGCAGCTTATTGGGGACTAGCGGGCCCTCCAGTGAGCAGTTCTTC. This chain links TRBV7-3 with TRBJ2-1; 12 positions match TRBD2. The CDR3 consists of 17 residues. V lost 2 bases to trimming and J lost 9 bases; unmatched junction nucleotides: 11. Germline V gene lookup returns CDR1 SGHTA and CDR2 FQGTGA.

V and J are TRBV7-9 and TRBJ1-1, with a weak D call TRBD1 (6 bases). The CDR3 loop spans 13 amino acids. The V gene lost 5 bases and the J gene lost 4 bases, with 11 bases spanning the gap. CDR1 and CDR2 (germline): SEHNR, FQNEAQ (reference sequence). The DNA of the CDR3 is TGTGCCAGCAGCCAAACCAGGGGCACTGAAGCTTTCTTT. Translated, it gives CASSQTRGTEAFF. Filled out from reference TRBV7-9 and TRBJ1-1, the complete variable domain reads DTGVSQNPRHKITKRGQNVTFRCDPISEHNRLYWYRQTLGQGPEFLTYFQNEAQLEKSRLLSDRFSAERPKGSFSTLEIQRTEQGDSAMYLCASSQTRGTEAFFGQGTRLTVV.

The genes are TRBV28 and TRBJ2-1, with 8 bases identical to TRBD1. There are 17 residues in the CDR3. Germline V gene data show CDR1 as MDHEN and CDR2 as SYDVKM. The V and J ends lost 5 bases and 3 bases, in that order; junction bases with no gene match: 12. The CDR3 bases are TGTGCCAGCAGTGCCTGGACAGGGACAGAGCTCTACAATGAGCAGTTCTTC. It is translated as CASSAWTGTELYNEQFF.

Concerning this clone: The same CDR3 arises from other DNA sequences in this sample as well. The rearrangement links TRBV5-1 to TRBJ2-7, with TRBD2 identical over 9 bases. Looked up from germline, CDR1 is SGHRS and CDR2 is YFSETQ. Germline trimming cut 5 bases from V and 2 bases from J; bases unmatched to any gene: 2. This CDR3 is built from 13 residues. CDR3 nucleotide sequence: TGCGCCAGCAGAATAGCGGGAGCCTACGAGCAGTACTTC. It yields the protein CASRIAGAYEQYF. The full variable domain, rest sourced from reference TRBV5-1 and TRBJ2-7, is KAGVTQTPRYLIKTRGQQVTLSCSPISGHRSVSWYQQTPGQGLQFLFEYFSETQRNKGNFPGRFSGRQFSNSRSEMNVSTLELGDSALYLCASRIAGAYEQYFGPGTRLTVT.

The rearrangement links TRBV29-1 to TRBJ1-5; a possible D gene is TRBD1 (6 bases). V shed 6 bases and J shed 4 bases, with 16 bases lying between them. This CDR3 region has 14 residues. Germline V lookup: CDR1 SQVTM, CDR2 ANQGSEA. Here the CDR3 reads CSVTRWQGNQPQHF. CDR3 coding DNA: TGCAGCGTCACGCGGTGGCAGGGGAATCAGCCCCAGCATTTT.

The chain couples TRBV30 to TRBJ2-3; D is perhaps TRBD2 (5 bases). The CDR3 loop spans 15 amino acids. Germline V lookup: CDR1 GTSNPN, CDR2 SVGIG (reference sequence). V lost 2 bases to trimming and J lost 7 bases, with 19 bases between them. The CDR3 loop is CAWSPLRGRRYTQYF. As DNA, the CDR3 is TGTGCCTGGAGTCCCCTTCGAGGGAGACGTTATACGCAGTATTTT.

J is TRBJ1-1 and V is TRBV6-5, with TRBD1 matching 7 bases. In germline, CDR1 is MNHEY, CDR2 SVGAGI. V was clipped by 0 bases and J by 10 bases; unmatched bases: 8. The CDR3 sequence is 14 residues long. The CDR3 DNA reads TGTGCCAGCAGTTACTCGATGGGTAGGGGGCGAGCTTTCTTT. Translating gives CASSYSMGRGRAFF.

This clone has more than one count but fewer than ten. The CDR3 nucleotides are TGTGCCAGCAGCGATCGACAGGGTGGGTTCTCTGGGGCCAACGTCCTGACTTTC. Its translation: CASSDRQGGFSGANVLTF. This chain connects TRBV9 to TRBJ2-6; TRBD1 aligns across 7 bases. CDR3 size: 18 residues. The V and J ends lost 3 bases and 0 bases, in that order; junction bases with no gene match: 9. Germline values: CDR1 SGDLS, CDR2 YYNGEE.

This chain links TRBV7-9 with TRBJ1-5, with 7 bases matching TRBD1. Germline V gene data show CDR1 as SEHNR and CDR2 as FQNEAQ (reference sequence). V was clipped by 5 bases and J by 0 bases; unmatched bases: 4. This CDR3 has 15 residues. CDR3 region: CASSLTGDSNQPQHF. The CDR3 nucleotides are TGTGCCAGCAGCCTTACAGGGGATAGCAATCAGCCCCAGCATTTT. Filled out from reference TRBV7-9 and TRBJ1-5, the complete variable domain reads DTGVSQNPRHKITKRGQNVTFRCDPISEHNRLYWYRQTLGQGPEFLTYFQNEAQLEKSRLLSDRFSAERPKGSFSTLEIQRTEQGDSAMYLCASSLTGDSNQPQHFGDGTRLSIL.

This sequence joins TRBV7-2 and TRBJ1-6; weak D call: TRBD1 (5 bases). The ends were cut back, 7 bases at V and 1 base at J, with 8 bases in the middle. Germline loops: CDR1 SGHTA, CDR2 FQGNSA. This CDR3 has 14 residues. CDR3 sequence: CASTQGSYNSPLHF. In nucleotides, the CDR3 is TGTGCCAGCACCCAGGGTTCCTATAATTCACCCCTCCACTTT.

This clone was seen only once. This chain's CDR3 is CASTFLCYTF. CDR3 in DNA: TGTGCCAGTACCTTTCTCTGCTACACCTTC. This rearrangement joins TRBV19 to TRBJ1-2; no clear D. The CDR3 is 10 residues long. V was clipped by 7 bases and J by 9 bases, with 9 bases between them. CDR1 LNHDA and CDR2 SQIVND come from the germline V gene (reference sequence).

This sequence joins TRBV18 and TRBJ2-3, with TRBD2 matching 10 bases. This CDR3 contains 15 residues. J lost 1 base, V lost 6 bases, and 4 bases had no gene match. Germline lookup yields CDR1 KGHSH and CDR2 LQKENI. The CDR3 DNA reads TGTGCCAGCTCGCCCCTAGCGGGGGGCACAGATACGCAGTATTTT. Translated, it gives CASSPLAGGTDTQYF.

V gene TRBV15 combines with J gene TRBJ2-5, with D tentatively TRBD1 (6 bases). The germline V and J ends were trimmed by 0 bases and 2 bases, with 16 bases remaining between them. This CDR3 region has 17 residues. Per the germline V gene, CDR1 is LNHNV and CDR2 is YYDKDF (reference sequence). The CDR3 sequence is CATSRDRVGGLQETQYF. The CDR3 nucleotides are TGTGCCACCAGCAGAGATCGTGTTGGGGGCCTTCAAGAGACCCAGTACTTC.

CDR3 DNA: TGTGCCAGCAGCGTCCAGGGGAATCGGTCACCCCTCCACTTT. This gives the protein CASSVQGNRSPLHF. This chain uses TRBV9 with TRBJ1-6, with TRBD1 as a possible D gene (6 bases). Germline CDR1 reads SGDLS; CDR2 reads YYNGEE. This CDR3 comprises 14 residues. The V gene lost 2 bases and the J gene lost 10 bases, with 13 bases spanning the gap.

The gene calls are TRBV6-6 and TRBJ1-3; D gene unclear. V gave up 4 bases and J gave up 3 bases, with 7 bases separating them. Germline V gene sequence: CDR1 MNHNY, CDR2 SVGAGI (reference sequence). The CDR3 contains 13 residues. The CDR3 sequence is CASSSELGNTIYF. In nucleotides, the CDR3 is TGTGCCAGCAGTTCGGAGCTTGGAAACACCATATATTTT.

This chain connects TRBV28 to TRBJ2-5, with D tentatively TRBD1 (6 bases). With 10 bases removed from V and 0 bases from J, the gap between germline ends came to 15 bases. The CDR3 is made up of 14 amino acids. CDR1 and CDR2 (germline): MDHEN, SYDVKM. The CDR3 DNA follows: TGTGCCACCCGGGGATCAGGGGACCAAGAGACCCAGTACTTC. Its translation: CATRGSGDQETQYF.

The J gene is TRBJ2-3, the V gene TRBV7-3; 13 positions agree with TRBD2. Germline CDR1 reads SGHTA; CDR2 reads FQGTGA. CDR3 length: 16 amino acids. The trim removed 4 bases at V and 2 bases at J, leaving 3 bases unmatched. The CDR3 DNA follows: TGTGCCAGCAGCTCGGGACTAGCGGGGCTCACAGATACGCAGTATTTT. It translates to CASSSGLAGLTDTQYF.